This is a list of T cell receptor beta chains from one sample in a study of patients and donors after allogeneic stem cell transplantation. TCRdb fed the RT-PCR reads into MiXCR, producing one record per CDR3 protein. Of 6,800 or so distinct CDR3 sequences detected, more than 9.5% appear once; the ten largest clones hold around 50%. The source material was blood, either unsorted or a sorted T cell fraction (not recorded which). The origin of the receptors is a human donor who was either an allogeneic HSCT recipient or a stem cell or donor lymphocyte infusion donor (not recorded which). It is not recorded whose cells these are; they may come from a transplant donor. Both conserved end residues are part of each CDR3. The D gene is left open where the match is weak. Not all rows give a size; the values are once, few, many and, for expanded clones, a class.

j_call,clone_size,v_call,d_call,cdr3_aa,cdr3_nt
TRBJ1-2,medium-sized,TRBV7-9,-,CASSLIGSGQLNYGYTF,TGTGCCAGCAGCTTAATAGGCTCGGGACAACTTAACTATGGCTACACCTTC
TRBJ2-3,medium-sized,TRBV5-1,-,CASSSVPSTDTQYF,TGCGCCAGCAGCTCGGTCCCTAGCACAGATACGCAGTATTTT
TRBJ2-7,once,TRBV20-1,-,CSASPKYEQYF,TGCAGTGCTAGTCCAAAGTACGAGCAGTACTTC
TRBJ2-5,many,TRBV7-9,-,CASSLEGGSAGETQYF,TGTGCCAGCAGCTTAGAAGGCGGGTCCGCTGGGGAGACCCAGTACTTC
TRBJ1-2,-,TRBV20-1,-,CSATDGGLYGYTF,TGCAGTGCAACGGACGGGGGACTCTATGGCTACACCTTC
TRBJ2-7,few,TRBV9,-,CASSVDGTDPDEQYF,TGTGCCAGCAGCGTAGATGGGACGGACCCTGACGAGCAGTACTTC
TRBJ1-5,-,TRBV7-6,-,CASSLEGRGSQPQHF,TGTGCCAGCAGCTTAGAGGGGCGCGGGAGCCAGCCCCAGCATTTT
TRBJ1-4,many,TRBV15,TRBD1,CATSKLPPGQEHEKLFF,TGTGCCACCAGCAAACTACCCCCGGGACAGGAGCATGAAAAACTGTTTTTT
TRBJ1-5,medium-sized,TRBV4-3,TRBD1,CASSQDPQGYQPQHF,TGCGCCAGCAGCCAAGACCCACAGGGGTATCAGCCCCAGCATTTT
TRBJ2-2,few,TRBV5-1,-,CASSLEAASITGELFF,TGCGCCAGCAGCTTGGAGGCGGCAAGTATAACCGGGGAGCTGTTTTTT
TRBJ1-1,many,TRBV11-2,-,CASSSDLRNTEAFF,TGTGCCAGCAGTTCCGACCTAAGGAACACTGAAGCTTTCTTT
TRBJ1-1,few,TRBV28,TRBD1,CASSLSRTGATEAFF,TGTGCCAGCAGCCTCTCTCGGACAGGGGCCACTGAAGCTTTCTTT
TRBJ2-7,-,TRBV10-3,-,CAIGQPDYEQYF,TGTGCCATCGGACAGCCGGACTACGAGCAGTACTTC
TRBJ2-7,-,TRBV20-1,TRBD2,CSARTSRFPYEQYF,TGCAGTGCTAGGACTAGCCGGTTCCCCTACGAGCAGTACTTC
TRBJ1-2,many,TRBV19,TRBD1,CASSTGTGYEDGYTF,TGTGCCAGTAGTACCGGGACAGGGTATGAAGATGGCTACACCTTC
TRBJ1-6,-,TRBV20-1,TRBD1,CSAREATGGYTPLHF,TGCAGTGCTAGAGAAGCGACAGGGGGTTATACACCCCTCCACTTT
TRBJ2-1,few,TRBV7-9,-,CASSSPDSQDEQFF,TGTGCCAGCAGCTCCCCGGACAGTCAAGATGAGCAGTTCTTC
TRBJ1-2,many,TRBV11-2,-,CASSFSGNYGYTF,TGTGCCAGCAGCTTCAGCGGGAACTATGGCTACACCTTC
TRBJ2-3,-,TRBV3-1,-,CASSPAATSTDTQYF,TGTGCCAGCAGCCCGGCCGCGACTAGCACAGATACGCAGTATTTT
TRBJ1-6,few,TRBV18,-,CASSPGRSPLHF,TGTGCCAGCTCACCAGGGCGGTCACCCCTCCACTTT
TRBJ2-5,many,TRBV3-1,-,CASTTPGSEYF,TGTGCCAGCACCACCCCCGGGTCGGAGTACTTC
TRBJ2-5,few,TRBV4-3,TRBD2,CASSQSGGAGGVKTQYF,TGCGCCAGCAGCCAGTCGGGTGGTGCGGGAGGGGTTAAGACCCAGTACTTC
TRBJ2-5,few,TRBV7-9,TRBD2,CASSLFKAGDETQYF,TGTGCCAGCAGCTTATTTAAAGCGGGAGATGAGACCCAGTACTTC
TRBJ2-7,-,TRBV7-9,-,CASSKDTSSYEQYF,TGTGCCAGCAGTAAGGACACTAGCTCCTACGAGCAGTACTTC
TRBJ2-3,medium-sized,TRBV5-5,-,CASSLRQGFSDTQYF,TGTGCCAGCAGCTTGAGGCAGGGGTTTTCAGATACGCAGTATTTT
TRBJ2-2,-,TRBV6-5,TRBD2,CASSRRDYRTGELFF,TGTGCCAGCAGTCGCCGGGACTACAGGACCGGGGAGCTGTTTTTT
TRBJ1-6,hyperexpanded,TRBV6-5,-,CASSYSPTFHSPLHF,TGTGCCAGCAGTTACTCCCCTACCTTCCATTCACCCCTCCACTTT
TRBJ1-1,-,TRBV7-9,TRBD1,CASSFYRGTNTEAFF,TGTGCCAGCAGCTTTTACAGGGGCACCAACACTGAAGCTTTCTTT
TRBJ1-2,many,TRBV7-9,-,CASSPPSRTVPYGYTF,TGTGCCAGCAGCCCACCCTCCAGGACTGTTCCCTATGGCTACACCTTC
TRBJ1-3,few,TRBV7-9,-,CASSLQADTIYF,TGTGCCAGCAGCTTACAGGCAGACACCATATATTTT
TRBJ2-1,few,TRBV27,-,CASSGVNEQFF,TGTGCCAGCAGTGGTGTGAATGAGCAGTTCTTC
TRBJ1-1,few,TRBV4-3,-,CASSQDQITEAFF,TGCGCCAGCAGCCAAGATCAGATCACTGAAGCTTTCTTT
TRBJ2-7,-,TRBV15,-,CATSRDLGGDYEQYF,TGTGCCACCAGCAGAGATTTGGGAGGAGACTACGAGCAGTACTTC
TRBJ1-1,many,TRBV3-1,-,CASSQEPGEAFF,TGTGCCAGCAGCCAAGAACCAGGGGAAGCTTTCTTT
TRBJ1-5,few,TRBV19,-,CASSIILGQGSNQPQHF,TGTGCCAGTAGTATAATCTTGGGGCAGGGAAGCAATCAGCCCCAGCATTTT
TRBJ2-5,few,TRBV6-6,TRBD1,CASTALDRGQETQYF,TGTGCCAGCACCGCTCTCGACAGGGGCCAAGAGACCCAGTACTTC
TRBJ2-7,-,TRBV15,-,CATSRGHSYEQYF,TGTGCCACCAGCAGAGGGCACAGTTACGAGCAGTACTTC
TRBJ2-7,many,TRBV6-2/TRBV6-3,TRBD2,CASRYTSGGQREQYF,TGTGCCAGCAGGTACACTAGCGGAGGTCAAAGGGAGCAGTACTTC
TRBJ1-5,few,TRBV7-9,-,CASSLEVDQPQHF,TGTGCCAGCAGCTTAGAAGTAGATCAGCCCCAGCATTTT
TRBJ2-7,few,TRBV6-2/TRBV6-3,-,CASTTGGGYSYEQYF,TGTGCCAGCACCACGGGAGGGGGCTATAGCTACGAGCAGTACTTC
TRBJ2-4,-,TRBV10-3,-,CAISITGENIQYF,TGTGCCATCAGTATTACGGGGGAAAACATTCAGTACTTC
TRBJ2-7,many,TRBV28,TRBD1,CASSSPGQGYEQYF,TGTGCCAGCAGTTCCCCGGGACAGGGCTACGAGCAGTACTTC
TRBJ2-1,many,TRBV29-1,-,CSVEPGDPSYNEQFF,TGCAGCGTTGAACCAGGGGATCCCTCCTACAATGAGCAGTTCTTC
TRBJ2-2,many,TRBV5-4,TRBD2,CASSPYSSGNTGELFF,TGTGCCAGCAGCCCGTACTCTAGCGGGAACACCGGGGAGCTGTTTTTT